These 4 T cell receptor beta chains were sequenced from one sample in a study of regulatory and conventional T cells in RAG deficiency. Here immunoSEQ multiplex PCR was the method, and the copy in TCRdb shows in-frame clones only, minus some. The sample contains about 32,000 clones, 89% of which appear only once. These data are also associated with another study on regulatory T cells. Turning to that study: The primer mix had 52 TRBV and 13 TRBJ primers.

Sequencing used CD8+ T cells sorted from blood. These receptors were obtained from a human donor in good health.

V is TRBV27 and J is TRBJ2-5; D call uncertain. The J call may be wrong; the DNA end is better matched by TRBJ2-7. This CDR3 contains 13 residues. CDR1 is MNHEY and CDR2 is SMNVEV in the germline V gene (reference sequence). CDR3 loop: CASSLSRTYEQYF. The DNA of the CDR3 is TGTGCCAGCAGTTTATCTCGAACCTACGAGCAGTACTTC.

This clone was recorded a few times. The V call is TRBV5-1, the J call TRBJ2-5; D gene unclear. The CDR3 runs to 12 residues. Germline assignment: CDR1 SGHRS and CDR2 YFSETQ. Trimming took off 4 bases at V and 2 bases at J, with 6 bases between the two ends. The CDR3 region is CASSPEQETQYF. CDR3 DNA sequence: TGCGCCAGCAGCCCAGAACAAGAGACCCAGTACTTC.

The chain employs TRBV27 and TRBJ2-5, with 8 positions matching TRBD1. The CDR3 has 15 residues. With 5 bases clipped from V and 6 bases from J, the junction kept 11 bases outside the gene matches. In germline, CDR1 is MNHEY, CDR2 SMNVEV (reference sequence). CDR3 coding DNA: TGTGCCAGCAGTCCCACCCCGGGACAGGCAAAGACCCAGTACTTC. Amino acid sequence: CASSPTPGQAKTQYF.

This clone showed up just once. The rearrangement joins TRBV5-1 to TRBJ2-7; D gene ambiguous. Germline assignment: CDR1 SGHRS and CDR2 YFSETQ. The CDR3 has 16 amino acids. Trimming shortened V by 3 bases and J by 2 bases, and 18 bases separated the two germline ends. CDR3 bases: TGCGCCAGCAGCTCGACTCTGGCGGTGGGTCCCTACGAGCAGTACTTC. Translation gives CASSSTLAVGPYEQYF.